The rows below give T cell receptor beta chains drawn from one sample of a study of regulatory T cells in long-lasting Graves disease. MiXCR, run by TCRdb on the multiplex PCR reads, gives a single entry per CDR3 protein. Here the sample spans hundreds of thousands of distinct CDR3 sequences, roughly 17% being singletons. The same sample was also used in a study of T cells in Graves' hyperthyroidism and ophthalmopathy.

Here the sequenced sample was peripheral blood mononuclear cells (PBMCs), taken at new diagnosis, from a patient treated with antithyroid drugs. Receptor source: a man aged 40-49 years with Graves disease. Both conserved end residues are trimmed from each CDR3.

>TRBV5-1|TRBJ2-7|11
ASSLEGAYEQY
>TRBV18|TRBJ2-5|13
ASSPPRGGQETQY
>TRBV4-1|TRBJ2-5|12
ASSQSDRAETQY
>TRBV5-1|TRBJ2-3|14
ASSLAGTSDTDTQY
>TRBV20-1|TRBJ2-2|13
SARHRELNTGELF
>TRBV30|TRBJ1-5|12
AWSDNRGRRAQH
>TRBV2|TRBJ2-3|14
ASSEDRGGRLDTQY
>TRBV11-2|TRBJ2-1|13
ASSLSGAFYNEQF
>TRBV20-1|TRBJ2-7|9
SVSGGYEQY
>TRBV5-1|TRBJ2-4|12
ASKGLGAKNIQY
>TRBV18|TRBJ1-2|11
ASSPPRNYGYT
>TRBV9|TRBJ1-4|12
ASSNGRDFAQLF
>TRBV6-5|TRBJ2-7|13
ASSYSGVASYEQY
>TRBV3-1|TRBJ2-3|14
ASSQVIQRVTDTQY
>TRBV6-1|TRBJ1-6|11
ASSEGVVSPLH
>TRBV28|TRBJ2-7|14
ASRGSRDFRSYEQY
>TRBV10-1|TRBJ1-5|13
ASSEGSRSNQPQH
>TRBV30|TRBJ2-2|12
AWRAGVGAGELF
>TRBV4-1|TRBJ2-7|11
ASSGRDSYEQY
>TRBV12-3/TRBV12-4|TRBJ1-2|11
ASTPWPSYGYT
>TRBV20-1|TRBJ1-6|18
SARDWNRAPEGIGNSPLH
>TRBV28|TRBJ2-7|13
ASYSPGGVSYEQY
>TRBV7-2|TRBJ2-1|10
ASSLGVREQF
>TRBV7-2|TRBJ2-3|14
ASSLMGAGATDTQY
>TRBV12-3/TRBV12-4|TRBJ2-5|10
ASTEGQETQY
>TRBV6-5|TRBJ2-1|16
ASSYSRWRLAGNNEQF
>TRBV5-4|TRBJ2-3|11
ASGLAGGDTQY
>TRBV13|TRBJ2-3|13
ASSFGGARADTQY
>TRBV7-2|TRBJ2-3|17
ASSLVAPWKRGSTDTQY
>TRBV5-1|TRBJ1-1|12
ASSPGSGGAEAF
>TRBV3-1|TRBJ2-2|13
ASSRSGAIRGELF
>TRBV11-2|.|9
ASSVLETQY
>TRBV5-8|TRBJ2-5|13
ASSLVGLGQETQY
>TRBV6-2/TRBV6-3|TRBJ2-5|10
ASSYRKETQY
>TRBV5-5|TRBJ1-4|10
ASSLVIGELF
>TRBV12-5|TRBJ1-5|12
ASGADRSNQPQH
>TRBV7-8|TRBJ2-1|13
ASSLGLAEGNEQF
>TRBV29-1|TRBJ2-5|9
SVARQETQY
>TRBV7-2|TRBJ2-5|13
ANSPLGTGEETQY
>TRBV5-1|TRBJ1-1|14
ASSLGQTTVNTEAF
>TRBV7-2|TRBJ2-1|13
ASSLSGVIPNEQF
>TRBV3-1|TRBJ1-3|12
ASSQRGSGNTIY